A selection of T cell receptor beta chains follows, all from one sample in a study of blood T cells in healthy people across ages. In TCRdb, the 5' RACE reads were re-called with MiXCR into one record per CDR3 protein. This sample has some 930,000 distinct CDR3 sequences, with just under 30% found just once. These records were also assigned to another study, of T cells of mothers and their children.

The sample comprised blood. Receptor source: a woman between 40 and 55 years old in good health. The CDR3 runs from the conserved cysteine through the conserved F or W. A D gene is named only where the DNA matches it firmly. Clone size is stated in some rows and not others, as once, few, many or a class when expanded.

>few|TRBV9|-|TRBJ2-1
CASSVGTVENEQFF
TGTGCCAGCAGCGTAGGAACCGTGGAGAATGAGCAGTTCTTC
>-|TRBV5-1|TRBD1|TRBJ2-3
CASSLVAGARGTEYF
TGCGCCAGCAGCTTGGTCGCAGGGGCGAGGGGGACAGAGTATTTT
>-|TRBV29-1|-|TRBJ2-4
CSGSESSYERYF
TGCAGCGGTTCAGAGAGCTCCTACGAGCGGTACTTC
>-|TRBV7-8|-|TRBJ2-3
CASSFQGITQYF
TGTGCCAGCAGCTTTCAAGGGATCACGCAGTATTTT
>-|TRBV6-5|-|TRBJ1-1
CASSDDRYTEAFF
TGTGCCAGCAGTGACGACAGGTACACTGAAGCTTTCTTT
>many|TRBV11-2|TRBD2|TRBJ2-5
CASSLETSRETQYF
TGTGCCAGCAGCTTAGAGACTAGCAGGGAGACCCAGTACTTC
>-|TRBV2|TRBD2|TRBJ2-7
CASSEGFSGGKYEQYF
TGTGCCAGCAGTGAAGGGTTTAGCGGGGGGAAATACGAGCAGTACTTC
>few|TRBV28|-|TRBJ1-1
CASRPWKGTEAFF
TGTGCCAGCAGACCCTGGAAAGGCACTGAAGCTTTCTTT
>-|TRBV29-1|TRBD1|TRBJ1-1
CSVYMRQGAEAFF
TGCAGCGTTTATATGAGGCAGGGGGCTGAAGCTTTCTTT
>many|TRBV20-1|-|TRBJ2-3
CSATGLLPQPDTQYF
TGCAGTGCTACCGGGCTGCTACCTCAGCCAGATACGCAGTATTTT
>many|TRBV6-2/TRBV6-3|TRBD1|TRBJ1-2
CASSSGLTGAYGYTF
TGTGCCAGCAGTTCCGGATTGACAGGGGCCTATGGCTACACCTTC
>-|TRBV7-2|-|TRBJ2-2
CASSTPNTGELFF
TGTGCCAGCAGCACCCCGAACACCGGGGAGCTGTTTTTT
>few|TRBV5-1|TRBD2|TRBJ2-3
CASSVGLAGAIDTQYF
TGCGCCAGCAGCGTGGGACTAGCGGGGGCCATTGATACGCAGTATTTT
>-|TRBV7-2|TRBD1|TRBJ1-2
CASSSGGKNYGYTF
TGTGCCAGCAGCTCAGGGGGGAAAAACTATGGCTACACCTTC
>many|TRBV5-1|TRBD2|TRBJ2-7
CASGPGTSGGSFSYEQYF
TGCGCCAGCGGACCCGGGACTAGCGGGGGGTCCTTCTCCTACGAGCAGTACTTC
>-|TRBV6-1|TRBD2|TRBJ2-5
CASSRGGSGETQYF
TGTGCCAGCAGTCGGGGGGGGTCCGGAGAGACCCAGTACTTC
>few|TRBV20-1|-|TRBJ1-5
CSARGGQLNQPQHF
TGCAGTGCTAGAGGGGGGCAGCTCAATCAGCCCCAGCATTTT
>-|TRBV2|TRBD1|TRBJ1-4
CASSVTGDYEKLFF
TGTGCCAGCAGCGTTACAGGGGACTACGAAAAACTGTTTTTT
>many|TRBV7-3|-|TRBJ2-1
CASSNDNEQFF
TGTGCCAGCAGCAACGACAATGAGCAGTTCTTC
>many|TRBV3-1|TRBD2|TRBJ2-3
CASSQGTSGGNTQYF
TGTGCCAGCAGCCAAGGAACTAGCGGGGGAAATACGCAGTATTTT
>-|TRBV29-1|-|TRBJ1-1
CSGQTGEAFF
TGCAGCGGCCAAACAGGGGAAGCTTTCTTT
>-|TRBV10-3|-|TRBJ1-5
CAISETHSNQPQHF
TGTGCCATCAGTGAGACACATAGCAATCAGCCCCAGCATTTT
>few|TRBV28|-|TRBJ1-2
CASRPLGGRNYGYTF
TGTGCCAGCAGACCCCTGGGCGGCCGAAACTATGGCTACACCTTC
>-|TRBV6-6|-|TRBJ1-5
CASRSIRDNQPQHF
TGTGCCAGCAGATCAATCAGGGACAATCAGCCCCAGCATTTT
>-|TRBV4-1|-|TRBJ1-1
CASSQEVVAVNTEAFF
TGCGCCAGCAGCCAAGAAGTAGTCGCAGTGAACACTGAAGCTTTCTTT
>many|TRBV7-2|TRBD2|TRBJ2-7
CASSLQSSGTSGDEQYF
TGTGCCAGCAGCTTACAATCTTCCGGGACTAGCGGTGACGAGCAGTACTTC
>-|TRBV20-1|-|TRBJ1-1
CSARMSVDAEAFF
TGCAGTGCCCGAATGTCGGTTGACGCTGAAGCTTTCTTT
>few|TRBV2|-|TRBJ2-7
CASSEVGTYEQYF
TGTGCCAGCAGTGAAGTAGGAACCTACGAGCAGTACTTC
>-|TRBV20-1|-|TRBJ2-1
CSASFGGPTNEQFF
TGCAGTGCTAGTTTTGGGGGACCGACCAATGAGCAGTTCTTC
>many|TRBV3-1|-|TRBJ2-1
CASSPTDNEQFF
TGTGCCAGCAGTCCCACCGACAATGAGCAGTTCTTC
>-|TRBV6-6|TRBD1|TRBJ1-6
CASSNRNRGRRSPLHF
TGTGCCAGCAGTAACCGGAACAGGGGGCGCCGGTCACCCCTCCACTTT
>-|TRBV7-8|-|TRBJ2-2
CASSLLGGSNTGELFF
TGTGCCAGCAGCTTATTAGGCGGGTCGAACACCGGGGAGCTGTTTTTT
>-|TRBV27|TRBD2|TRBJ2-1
CASSTLPGLAGGQQFF
TGTGCCAGCAGTACCCTACCGGGACTAGCGGGGGGTCAGCAGTTCTTC
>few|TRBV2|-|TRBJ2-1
CASRQGSGGDEQFF
TGTGCCAGCAGACAGGGGTCCGGAGGGGATGAGCAGTTCTTC
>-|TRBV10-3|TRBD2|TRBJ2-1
CAITAAGGSYNEQFF
TGTGCCATCACGGCCGCGGGAGGTTCCTACAATGAGCAGTTCTTC
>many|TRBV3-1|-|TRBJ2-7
CASSQESTYEQYF
TGTGCCAGCAGCCAAGAATCAACCTACGAGCAGTACTTC
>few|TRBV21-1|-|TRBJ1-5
CASTKGDRDRGRNQPQHF
TGTGCCAGTACCAAAGGGGACCGGGACAGGGGGCGGAATCAGCCCCAGCATTTT
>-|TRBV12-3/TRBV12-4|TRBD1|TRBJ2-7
CASRPTGTGGAEQYF
TGTGCCAGCAGGCCGACCGGGACAGGGGGCGCCGAGCAGTACTTC
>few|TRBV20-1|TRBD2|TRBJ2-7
CSARGLAGNYEQYF
TGCAGTGCTAGGGGACTAGCGGGAAACTACGAGCAGTACTTC
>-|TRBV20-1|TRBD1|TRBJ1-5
CSAAKWGQSSNQPQHF
TGCAGTGCTGCAAAATGGGGACAGAGTAGCAATCAGCCCCAGCATTTT
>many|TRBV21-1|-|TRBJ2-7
CASSIWDRDYEQYF
TGTGCCAGCAGCATATGGGACAGGGACTACGAGCAGTACTTC
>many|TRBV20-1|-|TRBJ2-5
CSAHRTVQETQYF
TGCAGTGCGCACAGGACAGTTCAAGAGACCCAGTACTTC
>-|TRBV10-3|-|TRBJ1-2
CAISEPSAYGYTF
TGTGCCATCAGTGAGCCCTCTGCCTATGGCTACACCTTC
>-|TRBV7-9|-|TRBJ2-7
CASSQDFSAYEQYF
TGTGCCAGCAGCCAGGACTTTTCCGCCTACGAGCAGTACTTC
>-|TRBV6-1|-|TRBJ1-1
CASTNPNQGFGRRNTEAFF
TGTGCCAGCACTAACCCAAATCAGGGTTTTGGGCGGAGGAACACTGAAGCTTTCTTT
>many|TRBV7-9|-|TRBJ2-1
CASSLARWGEQFF
TGTGCCAGCTCACTTGCCAGGTGGGGGGAGCAGTTCTTC
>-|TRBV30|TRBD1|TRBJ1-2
CAWSFPYGTGMGGYTF
TGTGCCTGGAGTTTCCCTTATGGGACAGGGATGGGTGGCTACACCTTC
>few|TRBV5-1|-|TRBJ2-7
CASSLEPRGEQYF
TGCGCCAGCAGCTTGGAGCCCCGAGGGGAGCAGTACTTC
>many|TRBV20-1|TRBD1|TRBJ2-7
CSENRQGSSYEQYF
TGCAGCGAAAACCGACAGGGGAGTTCCTACGAGCAGTACTTC
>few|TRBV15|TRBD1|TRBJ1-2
CATSRDDRVFYGYTF
TGTGCCACCAGCAGAGACGACAGGGTCTTTTATGGCTACACCTTC
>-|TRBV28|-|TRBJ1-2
CASSLGSDGSNYGHTF
TGTGCCAGCAGTTTGGGATCTGACGGATCTAACTATGGCCACACCTTC
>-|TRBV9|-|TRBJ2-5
CASSPGSEETQYF
TGTGCCAGCAGCCCAGGGTCTGAAGAGACCCAGTACTTC
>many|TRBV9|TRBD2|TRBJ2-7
CASSVTSGGLYEQYF
TGTGCCAGCAGCGTTACTAGCGGGGGGCTCTACGAGCAGTACTTC